This T cell receptor (beta chain) was captured in a study of radiation and T cells in renal cell carcinoma. The time point denotes: blood 4 weeks post-SBRT, at nephrectomy. Stated treatment: 15 Gy SBRT to primary tumor, nephrectomy 4 weeks later. The CDR3 has 16 residues. V dropped 5 bases and J dropped 0 bases, with 17 bases sitting between them. The germline V gene has CDR1 SGHVS and CDR2 FNYEAQ. Assay: immunoSEQ multiplex PCR; the TCRdb copy retains only in-frame clones and omits some. Among 120,000 to 150,000 clones listed, approximately 86% were seen once. This clone was found once. Sequenced here: blood, sampled from a patient whose treatment included radiotherapy and nephrectomy. V is TRBV7-6 and J is TRBJ2-7; no reliable D call. The receptor's source is a woman between 45 and 65 years old with renal cell carcinoma. This CDR3 reads CASSQGGLVGSYEQYF. The CDR3 DNA is TGTGCCAGCAGCCAAGGTGGCCTAGTTGGCTCCTACGAGCAGTACTTC.